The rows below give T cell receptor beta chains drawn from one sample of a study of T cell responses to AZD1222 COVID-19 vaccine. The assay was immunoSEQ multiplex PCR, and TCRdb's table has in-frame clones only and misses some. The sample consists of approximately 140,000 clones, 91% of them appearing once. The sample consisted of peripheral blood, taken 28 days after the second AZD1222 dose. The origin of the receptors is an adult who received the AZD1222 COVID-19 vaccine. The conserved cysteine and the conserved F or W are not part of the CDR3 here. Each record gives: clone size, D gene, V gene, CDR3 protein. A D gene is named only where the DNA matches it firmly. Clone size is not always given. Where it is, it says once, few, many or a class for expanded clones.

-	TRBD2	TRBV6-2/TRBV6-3	ASSYHGTSDYNEQF
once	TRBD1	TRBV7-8	ASSLGDSHSGNTIY
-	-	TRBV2	ASNSGSTEAF
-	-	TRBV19	ASTPLGRTESNQPQH
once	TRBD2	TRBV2	ASSEEGLGGTDTQY
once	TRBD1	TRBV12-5	ASGSHRGLGADTQY
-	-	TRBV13	ASSRTVSRYTDTQY
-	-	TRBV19	ASSIGEEQPQH
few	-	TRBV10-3	AISESGSQAFNYGYT
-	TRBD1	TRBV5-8	ASSQGQGGDEQY
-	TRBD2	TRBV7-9	ASSFPSGRAGTDTQY
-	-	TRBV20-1	SASPPAGTEAF
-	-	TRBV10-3	AIRREMERGEQY
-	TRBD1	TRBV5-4	ASSFRRGTGEETQY
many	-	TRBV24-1	ATSDPSGTGLSGELF
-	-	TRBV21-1	ANTQGAENQPQH
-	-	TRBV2	ASSGLGYNQPQH